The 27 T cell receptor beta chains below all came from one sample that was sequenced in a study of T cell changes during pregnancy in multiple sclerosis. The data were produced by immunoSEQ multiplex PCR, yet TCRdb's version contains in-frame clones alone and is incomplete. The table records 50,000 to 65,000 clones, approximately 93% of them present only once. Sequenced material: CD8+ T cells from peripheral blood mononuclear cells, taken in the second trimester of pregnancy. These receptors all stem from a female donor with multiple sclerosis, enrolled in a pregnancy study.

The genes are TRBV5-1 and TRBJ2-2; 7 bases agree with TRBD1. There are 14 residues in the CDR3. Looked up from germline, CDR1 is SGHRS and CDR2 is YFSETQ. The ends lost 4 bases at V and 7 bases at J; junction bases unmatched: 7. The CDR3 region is CASSGQVTGGELFF. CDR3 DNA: TGCGCCAGCAGCGGACAGGTTACTGGCGGGGAGCTGTTTTTT.

CDR3 residues: CASSSSAGDYEQYF. In nucleotides, the CDR3 is TGTGCCAGCTCCTCGTCTGCGGGAGACTACGAGCAGTACTTC. V gene TRBV7-9 combines with J gene TRBJ2-7; 7 bases are shared with TRBD2. CDR1 SEHNR and CDR2 FQNEAQ come from the germline V gene (reference sequence). The CDR3 sequence is 14 residues long. V lost 8 bases to trimming and J lost 3 bases; unmatched junction nucleotides: 10.

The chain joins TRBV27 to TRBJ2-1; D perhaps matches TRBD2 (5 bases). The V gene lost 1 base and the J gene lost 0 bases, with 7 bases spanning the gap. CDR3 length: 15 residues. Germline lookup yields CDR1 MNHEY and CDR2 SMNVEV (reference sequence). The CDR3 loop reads CASSLYGVSYNEQFF. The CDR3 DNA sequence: TGTGCCAGCAGTTTATACGGGGTCTCCTACAATGAGCAGTTCTTC.

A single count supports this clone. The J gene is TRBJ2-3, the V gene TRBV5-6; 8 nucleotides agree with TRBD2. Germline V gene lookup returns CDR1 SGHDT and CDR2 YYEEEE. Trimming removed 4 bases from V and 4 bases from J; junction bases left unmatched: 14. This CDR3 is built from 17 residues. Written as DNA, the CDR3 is TGTGCCAGCAGCGAGGACTTGGCGGGAGGCATCTCAGATACGCAGTATTTT. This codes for CASSEDLAGGISDTQYF.

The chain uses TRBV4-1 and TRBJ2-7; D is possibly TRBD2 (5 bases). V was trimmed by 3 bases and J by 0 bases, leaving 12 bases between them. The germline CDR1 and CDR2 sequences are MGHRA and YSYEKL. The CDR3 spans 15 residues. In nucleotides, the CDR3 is TGCGCCAGCAGCCATGGGAGCAGCAGCTCCTACGAGCAGTACTTC. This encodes CASSHGSSSSYEQYF.

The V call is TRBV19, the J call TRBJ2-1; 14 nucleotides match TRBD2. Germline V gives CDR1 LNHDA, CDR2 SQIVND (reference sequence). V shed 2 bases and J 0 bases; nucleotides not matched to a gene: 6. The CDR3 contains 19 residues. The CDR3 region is CASSIRGLAGGSSYNEQFF. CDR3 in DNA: TGTGCCAGTAGTATAAGAGGACTAGCGGGGGGTAGCTCCTACAATGAGCAGTTCTTC.

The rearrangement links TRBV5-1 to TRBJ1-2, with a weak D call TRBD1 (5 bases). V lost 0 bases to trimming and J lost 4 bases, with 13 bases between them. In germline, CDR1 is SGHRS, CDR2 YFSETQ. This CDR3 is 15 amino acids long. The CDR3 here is CASSLVGDRTYGYTF. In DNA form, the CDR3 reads TGCGCCAGCAGCTTGGTGGGCGACAGAACCTATGGCTACACCTTC.

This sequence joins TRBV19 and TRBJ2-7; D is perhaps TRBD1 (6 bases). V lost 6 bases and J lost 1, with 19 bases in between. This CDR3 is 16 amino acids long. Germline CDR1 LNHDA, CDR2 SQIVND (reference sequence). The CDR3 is CASRPAQGHPSYEQYF. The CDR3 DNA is TGTGCCAGTAGGCCAGCCCAGGGACACCCGTCCTACGAGCAGTACTTC.

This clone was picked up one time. Written as DNA, the CDR3 is TGTGCCAGCAGCTTAAGTCCGGTGGAAGCTTTCTTT. It codes for CASSLSPVEAFF. The J gene is TRBJ1-1, the V gene TRBV7-9; D gene ambiguous. Trimming pared 2 bases from V and 8 bases from J, leaving 9 bases between. Germline loops: CDR1 SEHNR, CDR2 FQNEAQ (reference sequence). The CDR3 is 12 residues long. The variable domain in full, with the rest retrieved from reference TRBV7-9 and TRBJ1-1, is DTGVSQNPRHKITKRGQNVTFRCDPISEHNRLYWYRQTLGQGPEFLTYFQNEAQLEKSRLLSDRFSAERPKGSFSTLEIQRTEQGDSAMYLCASSLSPVEAFFGQGTRLTVV.

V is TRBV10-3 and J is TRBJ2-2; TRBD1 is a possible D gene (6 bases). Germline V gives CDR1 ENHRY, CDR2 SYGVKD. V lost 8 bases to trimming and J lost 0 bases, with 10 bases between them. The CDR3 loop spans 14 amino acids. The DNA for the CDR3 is TGTGCCATCCTAGCAGGGGCGAACACCGGGGAGCTGTTTTTT. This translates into CAILAGANTGELFF.

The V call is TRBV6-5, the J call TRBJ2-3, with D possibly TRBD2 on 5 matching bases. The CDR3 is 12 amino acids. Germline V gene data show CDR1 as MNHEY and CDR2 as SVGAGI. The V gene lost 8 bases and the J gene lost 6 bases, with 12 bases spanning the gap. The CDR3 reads CASGSRRDTQYF. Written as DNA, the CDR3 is TGTGCCAGCGGGTCTCGGAGGGATACGCAGTATTTT.

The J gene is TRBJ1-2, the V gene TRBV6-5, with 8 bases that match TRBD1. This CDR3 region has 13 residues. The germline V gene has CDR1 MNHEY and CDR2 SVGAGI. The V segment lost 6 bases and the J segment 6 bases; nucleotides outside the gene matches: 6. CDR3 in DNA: TGTGCCAGCAGGAAGACAGGGGACCATGGCTACACCTTC. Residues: CASRKTGDHGYTF.

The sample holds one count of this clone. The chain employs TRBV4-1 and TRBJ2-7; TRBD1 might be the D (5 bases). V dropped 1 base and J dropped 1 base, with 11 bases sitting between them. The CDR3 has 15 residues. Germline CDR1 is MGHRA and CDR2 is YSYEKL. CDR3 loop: CASSQVAQGSYEQYF. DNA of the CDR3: TGCGCCAGCAGCCAAGTTGCTCAGGGTTCCTACGAGCAGTACTTC.

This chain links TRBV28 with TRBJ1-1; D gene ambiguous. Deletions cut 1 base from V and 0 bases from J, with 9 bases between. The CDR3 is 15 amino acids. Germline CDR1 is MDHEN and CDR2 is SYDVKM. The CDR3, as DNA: TGTGCCAGCAGTTTATTTGCAGGATTGAACACTGAAGCTTTCTTT. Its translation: CASSLFAGLNTEAFF.

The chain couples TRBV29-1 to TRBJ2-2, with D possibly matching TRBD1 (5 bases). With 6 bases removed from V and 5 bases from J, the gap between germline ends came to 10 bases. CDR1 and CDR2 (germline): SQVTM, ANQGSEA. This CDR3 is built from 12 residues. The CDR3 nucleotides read TGCAGCGTGGACCCAGGGACCGGGGAGCTGTTTTTT. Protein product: CSVDPGTGELFF.

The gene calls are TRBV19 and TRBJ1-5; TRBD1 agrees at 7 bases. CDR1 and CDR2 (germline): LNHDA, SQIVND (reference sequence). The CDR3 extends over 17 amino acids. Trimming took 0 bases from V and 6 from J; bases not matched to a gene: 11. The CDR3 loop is CASSIDTGRQGGQPQHF. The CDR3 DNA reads TGTGCCAGTAGTATAGATACGGGGAGACAGGGCGGTCAGCCCCAGCATTTT. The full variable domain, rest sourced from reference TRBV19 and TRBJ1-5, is DGGITQSPKYLFRKEGQNVTLSCEQNLNHDAMYWYRQDPGQGLRLIYYSQIVNDFQKGDIAEGYSVSREKKESFPLTVTSAQKNPTAFYLCASSIDTGRQGGQPQHFGDGTRLSIL.

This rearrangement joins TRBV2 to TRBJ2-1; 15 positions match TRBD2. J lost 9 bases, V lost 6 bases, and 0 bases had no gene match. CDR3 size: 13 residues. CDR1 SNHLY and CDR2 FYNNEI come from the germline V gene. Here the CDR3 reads CASRGLAGGEQFF. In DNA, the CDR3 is TGTGCCAGCAGGGGACTAGCGGGAGGTGAGCAGTTCTTC.

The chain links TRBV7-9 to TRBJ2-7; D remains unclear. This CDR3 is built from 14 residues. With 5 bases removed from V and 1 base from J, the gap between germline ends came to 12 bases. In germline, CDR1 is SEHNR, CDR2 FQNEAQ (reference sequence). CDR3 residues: CASSASLTSYEQYF. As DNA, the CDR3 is TGTGCCAGCAGCGCGAGTTTGACATCCTACGAGCAGTACTTC.

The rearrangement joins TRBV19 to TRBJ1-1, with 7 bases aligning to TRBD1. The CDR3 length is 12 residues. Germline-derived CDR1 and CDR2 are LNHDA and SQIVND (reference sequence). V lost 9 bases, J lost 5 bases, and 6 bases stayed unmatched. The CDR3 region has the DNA TGTGCCAGCAAGGGGGCTTGGACTGAAGCTTTCTTT. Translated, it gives CASKGAWTEAFF.

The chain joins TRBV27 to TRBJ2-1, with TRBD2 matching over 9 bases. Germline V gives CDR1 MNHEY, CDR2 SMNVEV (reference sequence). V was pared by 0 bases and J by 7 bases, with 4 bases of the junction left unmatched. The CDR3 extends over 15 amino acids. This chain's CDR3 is CASSLSAGGGNEQFF. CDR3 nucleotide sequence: TGTGCCAGCAGTTTATCGGCGGGAGGGGGGAATGAGCAGTTCTTC.

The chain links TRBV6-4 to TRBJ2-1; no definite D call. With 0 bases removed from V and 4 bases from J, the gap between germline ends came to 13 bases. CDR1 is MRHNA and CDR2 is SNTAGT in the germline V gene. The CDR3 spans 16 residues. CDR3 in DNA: TGTGCCAGCAGTGACTCGGCTCTTCCCCCTTACAATGAGCAGTTCTTC. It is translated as CASSDSALPPYNEQFF.

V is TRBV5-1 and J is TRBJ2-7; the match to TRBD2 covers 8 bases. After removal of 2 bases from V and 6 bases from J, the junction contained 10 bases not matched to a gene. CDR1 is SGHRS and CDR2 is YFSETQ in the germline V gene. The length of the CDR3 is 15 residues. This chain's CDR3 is CASSFPTGGRLEQYF. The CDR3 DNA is TGCGCCAGCAGCTTCCCAACGGGAGGGCGACTCGAGCAGTACTTC. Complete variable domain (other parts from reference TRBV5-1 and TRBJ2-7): KAGVTQTPRYLIKTRGQQVTLSCSPISGHRSVSWYQQTPGQGLQFLFEYFSETQRNKGNFPGRFSGRQFSNSRSEMNVSTLELGDSALYLCASSFPTGGRLEQYFGPGTRLTVT.

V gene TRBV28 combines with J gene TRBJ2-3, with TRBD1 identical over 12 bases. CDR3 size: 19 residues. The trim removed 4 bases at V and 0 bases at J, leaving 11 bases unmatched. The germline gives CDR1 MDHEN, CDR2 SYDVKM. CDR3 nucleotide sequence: TGTGCCAGCAGTTCCCTGGGACAGGGGGCGCTTGTAAGCACAGATACGCAGTATTTT. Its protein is CASSSLGQGALVSTDTQYF.

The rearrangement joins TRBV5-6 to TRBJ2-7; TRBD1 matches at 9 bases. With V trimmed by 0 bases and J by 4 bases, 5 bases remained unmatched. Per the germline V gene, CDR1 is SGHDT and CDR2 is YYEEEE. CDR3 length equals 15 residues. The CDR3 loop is CASSLGQGDSYEQYF. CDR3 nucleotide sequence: TGTGCCAGCAGCTTGGGACAGGGGGACTCTTACGAGCAGTACTTC.

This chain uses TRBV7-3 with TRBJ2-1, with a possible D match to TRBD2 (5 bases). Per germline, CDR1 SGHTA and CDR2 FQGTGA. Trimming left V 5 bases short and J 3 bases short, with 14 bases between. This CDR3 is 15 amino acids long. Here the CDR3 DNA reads TGTGCCAGCAGCCCCGCGGGCGGAGTCTACAATGAGCAGTTCTTC. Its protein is CASSPAGGVYNEQFF. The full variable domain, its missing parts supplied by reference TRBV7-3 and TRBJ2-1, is GAGVSQTPSNKVTEKGKYVELRCDPISGHTALYWYRQSLGQGPEFLIYFQGTGAADDSGLPNDRFFAVRPEGSVSTLKIQRTERGDSAVYLCASSPAGGVYNEQFFGPGTRLTVL.

CDR3 residues: CAASGTSGYTF. CDR3 DNA sequence: TGTGCCGCCAGTGGGACATCTGGCTACACCTTC. The J gene is TRBJ1-2, the V gene TRBV6-5, with TRBD1 as a possible D gene (6 bases). The germline V and J ends were trimmed by 11 bases and 7 bases, with 14 bases remaining between them. Germline CDR1 is MNHEY and CDR2 is SVGAGI. The CDR3 is 11 residues long.

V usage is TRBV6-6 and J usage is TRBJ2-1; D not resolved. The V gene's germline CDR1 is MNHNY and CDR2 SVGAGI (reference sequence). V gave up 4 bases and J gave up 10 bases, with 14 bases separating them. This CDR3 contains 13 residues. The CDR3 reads CASSFRLKEEQFF. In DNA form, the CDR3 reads TGTGCCAGCAGTTTCCGACTGAAAGAGGAGCAGTTCTTC.